This TCR beta chain was recorded in a study of beta chain features in type 1 diabetes. Broader study findings: Moderately but significantly shorter TCRB CDR3s were found in Type 1 diabetes patients in all four CD4+ subsets.

In regard to this clone: Antigen: not known.

Expressed TCRB transcripts were sequenced because the isolated RNA had all been reverse transcribed beforehand. TCRdb keeps only in-frame clones here, not all; method: immunoSEQ multiplex PCR. The data hold hundreds of thousands of clones, with 14% observed a single time. Trimming removed 10 bases from V and 2 bases from J; junction bases left unmatched: 15. CDR1 SGHTA and CDR2 FQGNSA come from the germline V gene. The CDR3 consists of 16 residues. This sequence originates from a man aged 25 to 45 in good health. The genes are TRBV7-2 and TRBJ2-7; 9 nucleotides agree with TRBD1. Sequenced input: central memory CD4+ T cells from blood. CDR3 in amino acids: CATTRTGGNVAYEQYF. The CDR3 DNA reads as TGTGCCACCACGCGAACAGGGGGCAACGTGGCCTACGAGCAGTACTTC. Full variable domain (remainder filled in from reference TRBV7-2 and TRBJ2-7): GAGVSQSPSNKVTEKGKDVELRCDPISGHTALYWYRQSLGQGLEFLIYFQGNSAPDKSGLPSDRFSAERTGGSVSTLTIQRTQQEDSAVYLCATTRTGGNVAYEQYFGPGTRLTVT.